One and the same sample provided the 9 T cell receptor beta chains below, sequenced in a study of OX40 agonist ivuxolimab in advanced cancers. Generated by immunoSEQ multiplex PCR, the TCRdb table keeps only in-frame clones and is missing some. The table lists about 58,000 clones, about 86% of them singletons. Sequenced material: CD4+ or CD8+ T cells sorted from blood, taken in a trial of the OX40 agonist ivuxolimab. Every receptor here comes from an adult with an advanced solid tumor such as melanoma, head and neck, liver or kidney cancer.

J is TRBJ2-3 and V is TRBV19; D is possibly TRBD1 or TRBD2 (5 bases each). The length of the CDR3 is 14 residues. Germline V gives CDR1 LNHDA, CDR2 SQIVND (reference sequence). Trimming stripped 4 bases from V and 2 bases from J, with 10 bases between. The CDR3 spells CASSTWDDTDTQYF. CDR3 nucleotides: TGTGCCAGTAGTACCTGGGACGACACAGATACGCAGTATTTT.

The chain recombines TRBV19 with TRBJ1-4, with D unclear. Trimming took 4 bases from V and 0 from J, leaving 9 bases between them. The CDR3 sequence is 15 residues long. The germline V gene has CDR1 LNHDA and CDR2 SQIVND (reference sequence). The CDR3 loop is CASSTGAATNEKLFF. In DNA form, the CDR3 reads TGTGCCAGTAGTACAGGTGCTGCAACTAATGAAAAACTGTTTTTT. Using reference TRBV19 and TRBJ1-4 for the parts outside the CDR3, the full variable domain is DGGITQSPKYLFRKEGQNVTLSCEQNLNHDAMYWYRQDPGQGLRLIYYSQIVNDFQKGDIAEGYSVSREKKESFPLTVTSAQKNPTAFYLCASSTGAATNEKLFFGSGTQLSVL.

A few counts support this clone. The J gene is TRBJ1-1, the V gene TRBV14; D ambiguous. CDR1 and CDR2 from the germline V gene are SGHDN and FVKESK. The CDR3 is made up of 15 amino acids. V lost 0 bases and J lost 0, with 8 bases in between. The CDR3 DNA sequence: TGTGCCAGCAGCCAAGATTGGGGTGTGAACACTGAAGCTTTCTTT. It yields the protein CASSQDWGVNTEAFF.

This clone was recorded only once. The chain is built from TRBV5-4 and TRBJ1-3, with D possibly TRBD1 on 5 matching bases. The CDR3 is made up of 13 amino acids. The germline V gene encodes CDR1 SGHNT and CDR2 YYREEE (reference sequence). Trimming left V 5 bases short and J 2 bases short, with 8 bases between. The CDR3 is CASRPTAGNTIYF. CDR3 in DNA: TGTGCCAGCAGACCGACAGCTGGAAACACCATATATTTT.

V and J are TRBV25-1 and TRBJ2-3; 7 bases are a match to TRBD1. This CDR3 contains 13 residues. CDR1 and CDR2 (germline): MGHDK, SYGVNS. Germline trimming cut 8 bases from V and 3 bases from J; bases unmatched to any gene: 5. In DNA, the CDR3 is TGTGCCAGCGCCACAGGGGATACAGATACGCAGTATTTT. Translating gives CASATGDTDTQYF.

V usage is TRBV7-9 and J usage is TRBJ2-3, with 7 bases matching TRBD1. CDR1 is SEHNR, CDR2 FQNEAQ, per germline (reference sequence). V was pared by 6 bases and J by 6 bases, with 6 bases of the junction left unmatched. The CDR3 consists of 13 residues. This chain's CDR3 is CASSPRGKDTQYF. The CDR3 nucleotides read TGTGCCAGCAGTCCCAGGGGGAAGGATACGCAGTATTTT.

This clone was counted only a few times. The CDR3 loop reads CASSSASGNYEQYF. The CDR3 bases are TGTGCCAGCTCATCCGCTAGCGGGAACTACGAGCAGTACTTC. The chain couples TRBV18 to TRBJ2-7; 9 bases align to TRBD2. The CDR3 has 14 amino acids. Trimming at V came to 5 bases and at J to 3 bases, leaving 5 bases not matched to a gene. CDR1 KGHSH and CDR2 LQKENI come from the germline V gene.

The rearrangement uses TRBV18 and TRBJ2-7; D is undetermined. Per germline, CDR1 KGHSH and CDR2 LQKENI. V lost 6 bases, J lost 2 bases, and 11 bases lay in between. The CDR3 spans 13 residues. The CDR3 here is CASSRPPTYEQYF. The DNA of the CDR3 is TGTGCCAGCTCGCGGCCCCCTACCTACGAGCAGTACTTC.

V is TRBV6-5 and J is TRBJ1-1; D gene unclear. CDR1 and CDR2 from the germline V gene are MNHEY and SVGAGI. V lost 1 base to trimming and J lost 4 bases, with 13 bases between them. This CDR3 has 15 amino acids. CDR3 in DNA: TGTGCCAGCAGTTACTTGGGCAGTGTGGGCACTGAAGCTTTCTTT. This encodes CASSYLGSVGTEAFF.